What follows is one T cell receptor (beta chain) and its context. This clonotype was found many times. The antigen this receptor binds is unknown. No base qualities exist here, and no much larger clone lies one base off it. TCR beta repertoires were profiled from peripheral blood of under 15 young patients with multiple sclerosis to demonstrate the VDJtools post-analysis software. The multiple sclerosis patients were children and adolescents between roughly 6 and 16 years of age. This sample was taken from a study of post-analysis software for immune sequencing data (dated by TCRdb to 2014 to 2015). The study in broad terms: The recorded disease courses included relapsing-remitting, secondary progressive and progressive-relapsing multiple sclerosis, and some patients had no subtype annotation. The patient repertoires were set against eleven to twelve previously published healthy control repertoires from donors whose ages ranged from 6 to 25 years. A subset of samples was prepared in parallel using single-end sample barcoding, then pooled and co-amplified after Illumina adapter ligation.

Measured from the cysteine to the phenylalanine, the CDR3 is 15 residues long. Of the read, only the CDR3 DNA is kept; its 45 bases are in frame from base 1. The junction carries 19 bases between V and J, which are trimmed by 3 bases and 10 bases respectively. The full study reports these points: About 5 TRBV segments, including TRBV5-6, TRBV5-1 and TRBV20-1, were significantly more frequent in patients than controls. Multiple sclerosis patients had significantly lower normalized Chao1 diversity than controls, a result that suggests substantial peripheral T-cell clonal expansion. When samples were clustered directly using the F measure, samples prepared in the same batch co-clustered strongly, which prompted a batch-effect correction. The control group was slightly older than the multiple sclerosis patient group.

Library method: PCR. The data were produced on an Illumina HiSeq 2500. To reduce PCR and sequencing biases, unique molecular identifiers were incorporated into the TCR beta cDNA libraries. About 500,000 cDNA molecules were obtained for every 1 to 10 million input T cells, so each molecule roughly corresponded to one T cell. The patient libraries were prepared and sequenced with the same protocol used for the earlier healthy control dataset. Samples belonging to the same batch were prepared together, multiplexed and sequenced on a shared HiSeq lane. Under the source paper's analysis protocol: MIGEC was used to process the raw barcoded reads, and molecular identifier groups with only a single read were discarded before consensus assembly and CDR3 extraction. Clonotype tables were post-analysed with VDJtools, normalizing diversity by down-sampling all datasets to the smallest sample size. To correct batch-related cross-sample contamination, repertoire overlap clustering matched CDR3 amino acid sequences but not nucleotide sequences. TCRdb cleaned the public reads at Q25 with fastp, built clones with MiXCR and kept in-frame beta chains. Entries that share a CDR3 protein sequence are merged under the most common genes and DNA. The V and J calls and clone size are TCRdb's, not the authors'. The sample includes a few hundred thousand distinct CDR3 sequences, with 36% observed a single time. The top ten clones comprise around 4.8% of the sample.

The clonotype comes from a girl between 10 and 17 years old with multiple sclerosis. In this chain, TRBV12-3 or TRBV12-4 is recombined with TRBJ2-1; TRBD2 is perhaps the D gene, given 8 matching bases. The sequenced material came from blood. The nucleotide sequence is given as TGTGCCAGCAGTTTTAGCGGGACAGAACGAGGAGAGCAGTTCTTC. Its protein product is CASSFSGTERGEQFF.